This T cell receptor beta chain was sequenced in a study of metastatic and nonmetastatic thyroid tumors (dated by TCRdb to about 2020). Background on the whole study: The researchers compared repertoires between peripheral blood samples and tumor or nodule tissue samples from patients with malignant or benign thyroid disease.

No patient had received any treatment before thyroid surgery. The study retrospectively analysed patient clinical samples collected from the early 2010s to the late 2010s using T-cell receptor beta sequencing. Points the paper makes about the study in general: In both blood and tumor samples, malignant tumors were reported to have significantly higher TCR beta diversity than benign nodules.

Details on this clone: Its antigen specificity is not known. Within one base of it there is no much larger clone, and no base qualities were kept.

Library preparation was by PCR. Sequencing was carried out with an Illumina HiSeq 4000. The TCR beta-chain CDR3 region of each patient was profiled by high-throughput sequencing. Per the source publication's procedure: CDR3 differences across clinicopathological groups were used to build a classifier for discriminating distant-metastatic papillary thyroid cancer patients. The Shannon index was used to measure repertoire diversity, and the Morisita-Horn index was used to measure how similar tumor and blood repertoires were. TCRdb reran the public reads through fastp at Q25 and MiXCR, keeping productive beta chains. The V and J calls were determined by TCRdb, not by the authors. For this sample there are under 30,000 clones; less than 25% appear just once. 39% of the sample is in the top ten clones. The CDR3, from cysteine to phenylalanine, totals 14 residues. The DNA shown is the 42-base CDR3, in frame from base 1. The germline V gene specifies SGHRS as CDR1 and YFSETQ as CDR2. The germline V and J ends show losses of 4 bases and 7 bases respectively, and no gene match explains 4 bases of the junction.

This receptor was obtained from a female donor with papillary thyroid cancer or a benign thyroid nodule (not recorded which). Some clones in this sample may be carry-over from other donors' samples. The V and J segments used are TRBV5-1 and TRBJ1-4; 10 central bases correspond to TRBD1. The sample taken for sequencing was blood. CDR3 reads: CASSIGTGAEKLFF. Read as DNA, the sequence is TGCGCCAGCAGCATCGGGACAGGGGCTGAAAAACTGTTTTTT.